The clone carrying this T cell receptor beta chain was seen only a few times. Antigen specificity is unknown. A read error may produce the germline difference seen at one junction end. Sequencing of TCR beta was performed on blood CD8+ and CD4+ T cells. Negative isolation yielded the CD8+ and CD4+ T cells, while FACS enriched the TEMRA cells. This sample was included in a study of CD8 T cells in Susac syndrome. With random hexamers, roughly 0.45 to 1 ug RNA was reverse transcribed. TCRdb used MiXCR to reprocess the immunoSEQ multiplex PCR reads, holding one entry per CDR3 protein. The sample holds roughly 160,000 distinct CDR3 sequences; about 94% are singletons and the top ten take more than 0.12%. Study conclusions and caveats: As the study acknowledged, the number of individuals in its TCR sequencing and HLA analysis was relatively small.

This receptor was taken from a human donor in good health. The sequenced sample was CD4+ T cells from PBMCs.

The CDR3 DNA reads TGCGCCAGCAGCCCTCGGACAGGGGAAGCTTTCTTT. This sequence encodes CASSPRTGEAFF. This chain connects TRBV18 to TRBJ1-1; 8 bases align to TRBD1. Germline V gene lookup returns CDR1 KGHSH and CDR2 LQKENI. CDR3 length: 12 amino acids.